A selection of T cell receptor beta chains follows, all from one sample in a study of OX40 agonist ivuxolimab in advanced cancers. Generated by immunoSEQ multiplex PCR, the TCRdb table keeps only in-frame clones and is missing some. The sample records around 62,000 clones, 80% to 85% being singletons. Sequenced material: CD4+ or CD8+ T cells sorted from blood, taken in a trial of the OX40 agonist ivuxolimab. These receptors came from an adult with an advanced solid tumor such as melanoma, head and neck, liver or kidney cancer. Both conserved end residues are trimmed from each CDR3. Expanded clones get a size class; other rows say once, few or many, or leave the size out.

-	TRBV7-8	ASSFLLDRGRGADTQY
few	TRBV2	ASIRDRVDEQY
-	TRBV11-2	ASRTGVATDTQY
-	TRBV4-2	ASSQDWQGSPSPLH
-	TRBV14	ASSQDAGLANSYNEQF
-	TRBV7-7	ASSFGGEETQY
-	TRBV6-6	ASSSKTGELF
once	TRBV9	ASSVSEGYGETQY
-	TRBV11-2	ASSSLFRSEHGYT
few	TRBV28	ASTSMGGVSSYEQY
-	TRBV7-9	ASSPLEVRETQY
few	TRBV28	ASRTQQGFSGNTIY
once	TRBV6-1	ASSDSLGSGQTQY
-	TRBV9	ASSVVVGSKLF
-	TRBV5-4	ASSFRVAGRGAQY
-	TRBV9	ASSAGRTNIQY
-	TRBV10-1	ASSSPRDRGIHEQY
-	TRBV5-1	ASGSGYEQY
-	TRBV19	ASSMRPDATNEKLF
-	TRBV6-1	ASSDRGNTEAF
-	TRBV28	ASSLPGSGYGYT
-	TRBV9	ASSVGSSVAGGLPTYNEQF
-	TRBV2	ATIQGGAEAF
-	TRBV7-9	ATYSDRGTSNYGYT
once	TRBV27	ASSLAGELF
-	TRBV10-3	AISVRANEKLF
-	TRBV25-1	ASSEPGLAGGLGEQF
-	TRBV6-5	AISAAGLYGYT
-	TRBV28	ASRTGGVSYEQY
-	TRBV28	ASSFQARNQPQH
-	TRBV7-9	ASSFGTGDYGYT
-	TRBV6-5	ASRATGYSSYEQY
once	TRBV4-3	ASSQAGTGLAKNIQY
-	TRBV27	ASSLLGREETQY
few	TRBV7-8	ASSLEQVQGQPQH
-	TRBV7-3	ASSLSMNTEAF
-	TRBV9	ASSVAWGSRYEQY
-	TRBV27	ASSPNGGRVKNSPLH
-	TRBV7-9	ASSPNLGGNSPLH
-	TRBV7-8	ASSFRTGQGYT
-	TRBV7-3	ASSQQGLNTGELF
-	TRBV6-1	ASSEARVRESYT
once	TRBV5-5	ASSLTSHGELF
-	TRBV5-6	ASSSIGTGNEKLF
-	TRBV2	ASRESNSASNYGYT
-	TRBV10-3	AISEGPGRESGETQY
few	TRBV7-2	ASRSKRESYEQY
-	TRBV6-1	ASSDGRSYNSPLH
-	TRBV7-2	ASSRIRTAEAF
-	TRBV6-1	ASKDTNKNTEAF
-	TRBV6-5	ASSLGSGQETQY
-	TRBV18	ASSGNTGDSNGYT
once	TRBV7-2	ASSLGTSGGAKNEQF